The T cell receptor beta chain under discussion was sequenced for a study of T cell responses to AZD1222 COVID-19 vaccine. Whole-study findings and limits: There were mostly white British donors and more females than males, and clonal diversity was possibly underestimated. Spike-specific TCR breadth and depth went up after people got two AZD1222 doses.

On this clone: What it recognizes is unknown.

Assay: immunoSEQ multiplex PCR; the TCRdb copy retains only in-frame clones and omits some. The repertoire holds about 140,000 clones, with more than 90% as singletons. The TCR was taken from an adult in good health. The starting material was peripheral blood, obtained on day 0 of AZD1222 vaccination.

In DNA form, the CDR3 reads TGCGCCAGCAGCAATACGGGACAGGGTTTCGGGCACACTGAAGCTTTCTTT. Amino acid sequence: CASSNTGQGFGHTEAFF. The V and J genes are TRBV5-1 and TRBJ1-1; 9 positions match TRBD1. Germline trimming cut 4 bases from V and 3 bases from J; bases unmatched to any gene: 13. The CDR3 runs 17 residues. Germline CDR1 reads SGHRS; CDR2 reads YFSETQ.